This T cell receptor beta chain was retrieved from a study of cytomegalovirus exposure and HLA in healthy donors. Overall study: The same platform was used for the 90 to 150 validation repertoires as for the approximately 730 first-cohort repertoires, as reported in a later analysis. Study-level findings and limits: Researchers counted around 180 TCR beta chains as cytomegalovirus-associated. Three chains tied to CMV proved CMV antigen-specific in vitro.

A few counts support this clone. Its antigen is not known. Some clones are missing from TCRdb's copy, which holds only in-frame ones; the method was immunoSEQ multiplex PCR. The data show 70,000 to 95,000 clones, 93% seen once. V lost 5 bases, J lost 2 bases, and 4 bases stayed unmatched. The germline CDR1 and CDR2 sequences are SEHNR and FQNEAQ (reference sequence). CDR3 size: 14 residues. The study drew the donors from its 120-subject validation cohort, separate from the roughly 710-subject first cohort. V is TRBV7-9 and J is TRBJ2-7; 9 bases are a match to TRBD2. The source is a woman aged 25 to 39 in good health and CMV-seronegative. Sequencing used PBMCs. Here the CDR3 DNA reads TGTGCCAGCAGCCATAGCGGGAGTGCCTACGAGCAGTACTTC. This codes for CASSHSGSAYEQYF. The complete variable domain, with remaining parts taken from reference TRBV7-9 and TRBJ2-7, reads DTGVSQNPRHKITKRGQNVTFRCDPISEHNRLYWYRQTLGQGPEFLTYFQNEAQLEKSRLLSDRFSAERPKGSFSTLEIQRTEQGDSAMYLCASSHSGSAYEQYFGPGTRLTVT.